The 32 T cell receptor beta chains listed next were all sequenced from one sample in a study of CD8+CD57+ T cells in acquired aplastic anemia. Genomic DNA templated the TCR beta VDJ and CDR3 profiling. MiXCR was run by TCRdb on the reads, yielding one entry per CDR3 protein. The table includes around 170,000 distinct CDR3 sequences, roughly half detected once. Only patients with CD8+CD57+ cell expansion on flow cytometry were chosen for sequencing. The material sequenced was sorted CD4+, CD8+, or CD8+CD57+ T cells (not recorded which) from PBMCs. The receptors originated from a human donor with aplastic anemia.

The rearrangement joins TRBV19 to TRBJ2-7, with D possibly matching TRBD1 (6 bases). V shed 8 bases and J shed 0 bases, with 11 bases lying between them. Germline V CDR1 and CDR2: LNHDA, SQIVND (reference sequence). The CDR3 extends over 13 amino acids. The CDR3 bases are TGTGCCAGTGGGGCAGGGGCCTCCTACGAGCAGTACTTC. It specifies CASGAGASYEQYF.

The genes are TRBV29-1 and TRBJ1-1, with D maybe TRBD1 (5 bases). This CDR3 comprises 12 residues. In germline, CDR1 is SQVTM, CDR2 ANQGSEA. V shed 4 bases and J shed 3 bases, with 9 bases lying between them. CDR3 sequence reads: CSVGLGDTEAFF. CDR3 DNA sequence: TGCAGCGTTGGATTAGGGGACACTGAAGCTTTCTTT. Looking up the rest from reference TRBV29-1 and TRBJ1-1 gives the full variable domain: SAVISQKPSRDICQRGTSLTIQCQVDSQVTMMFWYRQQPGQSLTLIATANQGSEATYESGFVIDKFPISRPNLTFSTLTVSNMSPEDSSIYLCSVGLGDTEAFFGQGTRLTVV.

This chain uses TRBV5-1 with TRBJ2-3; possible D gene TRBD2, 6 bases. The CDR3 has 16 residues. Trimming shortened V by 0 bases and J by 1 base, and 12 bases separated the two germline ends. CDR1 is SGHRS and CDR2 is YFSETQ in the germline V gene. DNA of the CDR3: TGCGCCAGCAGCTTGGCCAAGACTAGGGGCACAGATACGCAGTATTTT. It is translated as CASSLAKTRGTDTQYF.

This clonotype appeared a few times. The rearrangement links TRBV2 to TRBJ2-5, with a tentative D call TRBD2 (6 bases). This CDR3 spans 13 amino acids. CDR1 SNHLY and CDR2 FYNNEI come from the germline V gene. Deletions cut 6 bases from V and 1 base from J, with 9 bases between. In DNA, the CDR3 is TGTGCCAGCAGCCGGCGGGGCCAAGAGACCCAGTACTTC. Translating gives CASSRRGQETQYF.

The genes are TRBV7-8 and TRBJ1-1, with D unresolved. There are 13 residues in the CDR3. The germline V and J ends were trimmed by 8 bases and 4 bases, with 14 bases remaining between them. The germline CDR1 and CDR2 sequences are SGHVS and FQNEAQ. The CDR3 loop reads CASSPHRATEAFF. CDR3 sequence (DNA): TGTGCCAGCTCACCACACAGAGCCACTGAAGCTTTCTTT.

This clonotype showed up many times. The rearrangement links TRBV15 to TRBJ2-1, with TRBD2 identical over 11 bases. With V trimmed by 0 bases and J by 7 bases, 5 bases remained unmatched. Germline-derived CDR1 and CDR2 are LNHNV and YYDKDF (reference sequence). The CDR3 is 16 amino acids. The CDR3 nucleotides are TGTGCCACCAGCAGAGACGGACTAGCGGGTGGGAATGAGCAGTTCTTC. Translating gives CATSRDGLAGGNEQFF.

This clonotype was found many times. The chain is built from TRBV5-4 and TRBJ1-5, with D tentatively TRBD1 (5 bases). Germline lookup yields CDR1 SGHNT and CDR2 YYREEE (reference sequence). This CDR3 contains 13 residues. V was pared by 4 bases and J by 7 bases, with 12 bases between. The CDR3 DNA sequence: TGTGCCAGCAGCCGGGACGAGGGGCAGCCCCAGCATTTT. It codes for CASSRDEGQPQHF.

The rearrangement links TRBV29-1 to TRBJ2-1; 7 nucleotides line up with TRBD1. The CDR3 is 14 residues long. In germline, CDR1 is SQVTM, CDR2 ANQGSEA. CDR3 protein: CSPITGATYNEQFF. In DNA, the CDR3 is TGCAGTCCGATAACAGGGGCCACCTACAATGAGCAGTTCTTC.

CDR3 protein: CSARKTTIEQFF. CDR3 DNA sequence: TGCAGTGCTAGGAAAACAACAATTGAGCAGTTCTTC. The V gene is TRBV20-1, the J gene TRBJ2-1; D is uncertain. V was trimmed by 3 bases and J by 9 bases, leaving 12 bases between them. CDR1 is DFQATT and CDR2 is SNEGSKA in the germline V gene (reference sequence). The CDR3 is 12 residues long.

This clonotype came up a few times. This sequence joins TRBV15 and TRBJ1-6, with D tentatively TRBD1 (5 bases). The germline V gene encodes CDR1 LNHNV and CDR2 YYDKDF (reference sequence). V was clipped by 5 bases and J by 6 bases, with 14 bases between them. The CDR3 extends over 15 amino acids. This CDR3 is CATSPRGGGNSPLHF. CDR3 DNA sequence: TGTGCCACCAGCCCGCGTGGGGGGGGTAATTCACCCCTCCACTTT.

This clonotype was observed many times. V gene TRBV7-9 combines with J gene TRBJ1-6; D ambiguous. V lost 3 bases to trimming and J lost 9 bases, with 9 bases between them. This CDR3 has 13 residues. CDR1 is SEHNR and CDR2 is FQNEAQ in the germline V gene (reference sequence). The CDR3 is CASSFRRISPLHF. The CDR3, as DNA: TGTGCCAGCAGCTTCCGACGGATTTCACCCCTCCACTTT.

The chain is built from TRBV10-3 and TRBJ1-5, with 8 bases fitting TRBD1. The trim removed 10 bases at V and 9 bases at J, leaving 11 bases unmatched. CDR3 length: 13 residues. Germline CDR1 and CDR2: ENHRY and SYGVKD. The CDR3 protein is CASGGQGYSPQHF. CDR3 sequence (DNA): TGTGCCAGCGGAGGACAGGGTTACTCGCCCCAGCATTTT.

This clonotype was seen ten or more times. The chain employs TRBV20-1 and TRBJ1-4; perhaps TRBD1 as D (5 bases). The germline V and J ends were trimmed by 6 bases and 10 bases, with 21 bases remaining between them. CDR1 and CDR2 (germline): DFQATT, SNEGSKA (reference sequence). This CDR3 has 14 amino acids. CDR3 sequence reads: CSARPRDDIGKLFF. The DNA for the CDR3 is TGCAGTGCCAGACCCCGGGACGATATAGGAAAACTGTTTTTT.

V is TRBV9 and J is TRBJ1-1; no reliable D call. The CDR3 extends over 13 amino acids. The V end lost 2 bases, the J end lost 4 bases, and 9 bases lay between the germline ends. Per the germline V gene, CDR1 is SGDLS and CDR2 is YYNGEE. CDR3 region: CASSVGFGTEAFF. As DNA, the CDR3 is TGTGCCAGCAGCGTGGGATTCGGCACTGAAGCTTTCTTT.

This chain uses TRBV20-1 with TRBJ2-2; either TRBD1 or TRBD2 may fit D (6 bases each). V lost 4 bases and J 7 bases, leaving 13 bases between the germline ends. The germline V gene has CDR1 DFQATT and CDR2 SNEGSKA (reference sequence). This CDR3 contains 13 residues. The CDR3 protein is CSAIKGGIGELFF. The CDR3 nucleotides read TGCAGTGCTATTAAAGGGGGGATCGGGGAGCTGTTTTTT.

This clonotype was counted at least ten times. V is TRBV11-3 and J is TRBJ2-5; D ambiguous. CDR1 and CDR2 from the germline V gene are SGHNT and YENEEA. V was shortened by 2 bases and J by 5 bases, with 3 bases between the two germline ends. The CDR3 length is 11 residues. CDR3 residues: CASSLKETQYF. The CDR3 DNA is TGTGCCAGCAGCTTAAAGGAGACCCAGTACTTC.

For the CDR3, the DNA is TGTGCCACCAGTGATTTCGGGACACGAAGCACAGATACGCAGTATTTT. This encodes CATSDFGTRSTDTQYF. The V gene is TRBV24-1, the J gene TRBJ2-3, with D possibly TRBD1 on 6 matching bases. Looked up from germline, CDR1 is KGHDR and CDR2 is SFDVKD. This CDR3 has 16 residues. The ends were cut back, 1 base at V and 0 bases at J, with 10 bases in the middle.

CDR3 sequence reads: CASSAALQGSPLHF. The CDR3 DNA follows: TGCGCCAGCAGCGCCGCTTTGCAGGGCTCACCCCTCCACTTT. The chain uses TRBV5-1 and TRBJ1-6; D is possibly TRBD1 (5 bases). Germline V CDR1 and CDR2: SGHRS, YFSETQ. The CDR3 runs 14 residues. The V end lost 4 bases, the J end lost 10 bases, and 15 bases lay between the germline ends.

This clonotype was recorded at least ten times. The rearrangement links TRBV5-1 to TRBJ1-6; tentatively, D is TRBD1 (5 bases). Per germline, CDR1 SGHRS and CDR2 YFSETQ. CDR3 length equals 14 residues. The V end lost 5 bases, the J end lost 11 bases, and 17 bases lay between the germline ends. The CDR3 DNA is TGCGCCAGCAGGAGGATCGGGGGAGCGGCACCCCTCCACTTT. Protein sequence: CASRRIGGAAPLHF.

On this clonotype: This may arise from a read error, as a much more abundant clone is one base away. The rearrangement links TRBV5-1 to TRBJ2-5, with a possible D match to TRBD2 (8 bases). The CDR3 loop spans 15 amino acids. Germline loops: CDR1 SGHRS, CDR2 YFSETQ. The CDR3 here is CVSSSGGTVQETQYF. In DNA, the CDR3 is TGCGTCAGCAGCTCGGGGGGGACAGTCCAAGAGACCCAGTACTTC. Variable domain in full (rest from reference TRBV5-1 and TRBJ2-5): KAGVTQTPRYLIKTRGQQVTLSCSPISGHRSVSWYQQTPGQGLQFLFEYFSETQRNKGNFPGRFSGRQFSNSRSEMNVSTLELGDSALYLCVSSSGGTVQETQYFGPGTRLLVL.

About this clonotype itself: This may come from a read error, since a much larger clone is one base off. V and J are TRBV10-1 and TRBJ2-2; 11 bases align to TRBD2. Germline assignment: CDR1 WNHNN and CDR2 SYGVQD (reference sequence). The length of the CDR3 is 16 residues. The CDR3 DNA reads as TGTGCCAGCAGCGAATGGACTAGCGGGTTCACCGGGGAGCTGTTTTTT. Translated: CASSEWTSGFTGELFF.

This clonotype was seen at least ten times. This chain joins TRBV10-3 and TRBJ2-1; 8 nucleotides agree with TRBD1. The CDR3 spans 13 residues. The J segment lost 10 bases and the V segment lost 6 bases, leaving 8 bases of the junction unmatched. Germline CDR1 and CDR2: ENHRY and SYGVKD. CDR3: CAISPDRVGEQFF. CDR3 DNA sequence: TGTGCCATCAGCCCGGACAGGGTGGGCGAGCAGTTCTTC.

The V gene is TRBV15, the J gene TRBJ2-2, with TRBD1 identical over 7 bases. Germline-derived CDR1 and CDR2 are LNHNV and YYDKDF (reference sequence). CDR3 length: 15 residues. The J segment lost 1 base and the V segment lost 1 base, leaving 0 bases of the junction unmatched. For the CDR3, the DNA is TGTGCCACCAGCAGAGGGACAGGGAACACCGGGGAGCTGTTTTTT. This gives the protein CATSRGTGNTGELFF.

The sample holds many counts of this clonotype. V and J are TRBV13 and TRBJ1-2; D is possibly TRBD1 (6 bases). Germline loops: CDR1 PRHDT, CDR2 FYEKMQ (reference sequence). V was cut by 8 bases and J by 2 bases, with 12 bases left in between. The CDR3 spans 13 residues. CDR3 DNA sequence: TGTGCCAGCTCGGGGAGGGGGAACTATGGCTACACCTTC. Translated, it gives CASSGRGNYGYTF.

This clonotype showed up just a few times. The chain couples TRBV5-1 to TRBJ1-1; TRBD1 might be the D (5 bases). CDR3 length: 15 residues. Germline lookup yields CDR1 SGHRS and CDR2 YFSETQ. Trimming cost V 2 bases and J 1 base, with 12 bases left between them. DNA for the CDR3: TGCGCCAGCAGCTTCCAACCCGGGACGAACACTGAAGCTTTCTTT. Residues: CASSFQPGTNTEAFF.

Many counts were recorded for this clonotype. The DNA of the CDR3 is TGCGCCAGCAGTGAAAAAGGGGCCGGCTACACCTTC. This encodes CASSEKGAGYTF. The chain couples TRBV10-2 to TRBJ1-2, with a weak D call TRBD1 (5 bases). The CDR3 length is 12 residues. V was clipped by 3 bases and J by 8 bases, with 10 bases between them. CDR1 and CDR2 (germline): WSHSY, SAAADI.

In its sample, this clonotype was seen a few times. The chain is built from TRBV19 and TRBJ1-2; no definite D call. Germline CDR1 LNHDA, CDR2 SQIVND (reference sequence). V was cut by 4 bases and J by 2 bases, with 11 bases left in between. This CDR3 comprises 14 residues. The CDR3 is CASSTRTENYGYTF. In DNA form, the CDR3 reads TGTGCCAGTAGTACCAGGACGGAAAACTATGGCTACACCTTC. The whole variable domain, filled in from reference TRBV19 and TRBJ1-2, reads DGGITQSPKYLFRKEGQNVTLSCEQNLNHDAMYWYRQDPGQGLRLIYYSQIVNDFQKGDIAEGYSVSREKKESFPLTVTSAQKNPTAFYLCASSTRTENYGYTFGSGTRLTVV.

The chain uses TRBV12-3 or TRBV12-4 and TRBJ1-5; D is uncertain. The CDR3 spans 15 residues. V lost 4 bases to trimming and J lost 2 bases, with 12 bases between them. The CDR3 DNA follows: TGTGCCAGCAGTTACGGAGGGAAGGGCAATCAGCCCCAGCATTTT. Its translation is CASSYGGKGNQPQHF.

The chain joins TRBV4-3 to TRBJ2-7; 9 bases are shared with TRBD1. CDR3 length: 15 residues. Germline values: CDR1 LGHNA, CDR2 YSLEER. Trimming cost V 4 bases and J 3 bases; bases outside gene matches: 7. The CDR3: CASSPEQGASYEQYF. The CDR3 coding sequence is TGCGCCAGCAGCCCCGAACAGGGGGCGAGCTACGAGCAGTACTTC.

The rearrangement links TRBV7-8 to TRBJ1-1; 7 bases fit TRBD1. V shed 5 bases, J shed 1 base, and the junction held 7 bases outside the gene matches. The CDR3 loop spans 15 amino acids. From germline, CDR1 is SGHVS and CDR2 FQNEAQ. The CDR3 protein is CASSPTTGRNTEAFF. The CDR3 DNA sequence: TGTGCCAGCAGCCCTACGACAGGGAGGAACACTGAAGCTTTCTTT.

Written as DNA, the CDR3 is TGTGCCAGCAGCTCACAGGCGAACACCGGGGAGCTGTTTTTT. Its translation: CASSSQANTGELFF. This chain connects TRBV7-2 to TRBJ2-2; possibly TRBD1 for D (5 bases). With 4 bases removed from V and 0 bases from J, the gap between germline ends came to 6 bases. Germline values: CDR1 SGHTA, CDR2 FQGNSA. The CDR3 covers 14 residues.

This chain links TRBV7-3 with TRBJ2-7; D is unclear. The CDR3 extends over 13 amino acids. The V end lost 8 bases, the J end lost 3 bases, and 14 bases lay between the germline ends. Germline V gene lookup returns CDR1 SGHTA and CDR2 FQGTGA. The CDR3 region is CASSKGPDYEQYF. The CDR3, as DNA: TGTGCCAGCTCCAAGGGCCCTGACTACGAGCAGTACTTC.